This record covers a single T cell receptor beta chain. The antigen it recognizes is unknown. No base quality information exists; no much larger clone differs at one position. The library was obtained by 5' RACE. Data came from an Illumina HiSeq 2500. A second PCR of about 7 to 12 cycles was performed with a sample-barcoded 5' primer and a J-beta primer mix. Each TCR beta cDNA molecule received a unique molecular identifier from a template-switch 5' adaptor carrying 12 random nucleotides. Each sample yielded at least 2.5 million CDR3-containing paired-end reads. The Mint cDNA synthesis kit, primed by a TRBC-specific oligonucleotide, was used to synthesize first-strand cDNA from all RNA. Following uracil-DNA glycosylase treatment, all cDNA underwent a first 18-cycle PCR with the universal primers M1SS and BC2_uni_R. Regarding the original processing steps: Normalization of each sample was performed by random selection of 1 million high-quality reads, each carrying a distinct molecular identifier. Instead of being binned into consensus sequences, reads that shared molecular identifiers were thrown out. MiTCR, run with a Q25 quality threshold and the strictest error-elimination algorithm, handled CDR3 identification, clonotype clustering and error correction. A nonparametric unseen species model using Euler transformation provided a lower-bound estimate of total TCR beta diversity. TCRdb redid the processing of the public reads, applying fastp at Q25 and MiXCR, and retained in-frame beta chains. CDR3 protein duplicates are merged, each entry listing the most common genes and DNA. TCRdb's processing, not the authors' own work, is the source of the V and J calls. For this sample the table gives approximately 800,000 distinct CDR3 sequences, of which roughly 60% were detected only once. The top ten constitute 20% to 25% of the sample.

This sample is part of a study of blood T cells in healthy people across ages (dated by TCRdb to 2013 to 2016). In terms of the full investigation: In model experiments, template switching captured roughly one uniquely barcoded TCR beta cDNA molecule for every two T cells. Using deep sequencing normalized with unique cDNA molecular identifiers, the study measured how TCR beta repertoire diversity changes with age. Four age groups were formed from the donors: young (average roughly 16 years), middle-aged (roughly 38), aged (more than 55) and long-lived (roughly 88). To avoid experimental bias, donors of different ages were distributed randomly across sequencing lanes. The study analyzed two additional independent replicas of 1 million unique cDNA reads from the same blood draw for two donors, one aged 18 to 30 and one aged 80 or older. Study-wide findings and limitations: The percentage of naive T cells measured by flow cytometry correlated strongly with observed TCR beta diversity. Total diversity estimates from one million sequenced T cells were considered lower bounds and underestimates. Because donor CMV infection status was unknown, age-related changes in expanded clonotypes were potentially confounded. Observed TCR beta diversity per million T cells fell roughly linearly with age, and a significant reduction was already apparent by age around 44. Bulk unsorted PBMC profiling prevented conclusive comparison of naive and antigen-experienced compartments. Compared with the aged group, more naive CD4+ T cells, fewer expanded clones and increased TCR diversity were shown by the long-lived group, suggesting age selection.

Donors were 35 to 40 systemically healthy Caucasian individuals from Russia aged roughly 6 to 95 years. Each donor gave ten milliliters of peripheral blood, collected into EDTA-treated Vacutainer tubes. PBMCs were isolated by Ficoll-Paque density-gradient centrifugation, with at least 6 million obtained per sample. Total RNA, at least 6 micrograms per sample, was extracted from PBMCs with Trizol reagent. The percentages of naive CD45RAhigh/CD27high T cells were determined by flow cytometry on a PBMC aliquot from every donor. This receptor was obtained from a man younger than 40 in good health. Sequences were obtained from blood.

The DNA sequence follows: TGTGCCAGCAGTAGGACAGCCTTCAGCTCGAGCTCCTACAATGAGCAGTACTTC. This sequence encodes CASSRTAFSSSSYNEQYF. The rearranged chain carries TRBV6-2 or TRBV6-3 and TRBJ2-1, with a tentative D gene TRBD1 over 6 matching bases. The J call may be in error: the DNA end matches TRBJ2-7 better. CDR1 and CDR2 were assigned from the germline V gene as MNHEY and SVGEGT. The CDR3 numbers 18 residues from cysteine through phenylalanine. Only the CDR3 region is kept as DNA, spanning 54 bases read in frame from base 1.